One sample yielded the 13 T cell receptor beta chains listed below, sequenced in a study of CD8 T cells in Susac syndrome. Random hexamers were used to reverse transcribe an amount of roughly 0.45 to 1 ug RNA. Each CDR3 protein is one row after TCRdb ran MiXCR on the immunoSEQ multiplex PCR reads. The data hold over 130,000 distinct CDR3 sequences, with roughly 96% observed a single time. Sequenced material: CD4+ T cells from PBMCs. The receptors here all came from a human donor with multiple sclerosis.

The gene calls are TRBV9 and TRBJ2-7; maybe TRBD1 (6 bases). The V gene's germline CDR1 is SGDLS and CDR2 YYNGEE. V was pared by 0 bases and J by 5 bases, with 12 bases between. This CDR3 contains 14 residues. CDR3 DNA sequence: TGTGCCAGCAGCGTAGGGACAGCAGGGGACGAGCAGTACTTC. Residues: CASSVGTAGDEQYF.

The V and J genes are TRBV29-1 and TRBJ1-6; perhaps TRBD1 as D (5 bases). The V gene's germline CDR1 is SQVTM and CDR2 ANQGSEA. The V gene lost 4 bases and the J gene lost 8 bases, with 18 bases spanning the gap. The CDR3 covers 15 residues. The CDR3 coding sequence is TGCAGCGTTGCGGTCTCCGTAGGGGAGGATTCACCCCTCCACTTT. Its protein product is CSVAVSVGEDSPLHF.

This chain uses TRBV20-1 with TRBJ2-5; perhaps TRBD1 as D (5 bases). The CDR3 runs to 12 residues. Per germline, CDR1 DFQATT and CDR2 SNEGSKA (reference sequence). V was clipped by 3 bases and J by 1 base, with 6 bases between them. CDR3 in DNA: TGCAGTGCTAGGACAGTCCAAGAGACCCAGTACTTC. Its protein product is CSARTVQETQYF.

This clonotype was counted a few times. The chain is built from TRBV11-2 and TRBJ1-2, with no clear D. This CDR3 is built from 11 residues. CDR1 and CDR2 from the germline V gene are SGHAT and FQNNGV. The V end was cut by 3 bases, the J end by 6 bases, with 5 bases between. Written as DNA, the CDR3 is TGTGCCAGCAGCTTGGGAGATGGCTACACCTTC. This codes for CASSLGDGYTF.

V and J are TRBV30 and TRBJ1-5, with D possibly being TRBD1 (5 bases). This CDR3 contains 13 residues. Trimming shortened V by 0 bases and J by 6 bases, and 9 bases separated the two germline ends. The germline CDR1 and CDR2 sequences are GTSNPN and SVGIG (reference sequence). CDR3 sequence: CAWSVGTGQPQHF. CDR3 coding DNA: TGTGCCTGGAGTGTTGGGACTGGTCAGCCCCAGCATTTT.

The chain combines TRBV20-1 with TRBJ2-7; the D is unclear. The CDR3 runs to 12 residues. The germline V and J ends were trimmed by 8 bases and 7 bases, with 18 bases remaining between them. Germline V lookup: CDR1 DFQATT, CDR2 SNEGSKA (reference sequence). The DNA of the CDR3 is TGCAGTACTACCGTACAAACCTTGGAGCAGTACTTC. It is translated as CSTTVQTLEQYF.

This chain joins TRBV29-1 and TRBJ2-3, with 9 bases that match TRBD2. The germline V gene encodes CDR1 SQVTM and CDR2 ANQGSEA. The CDR3 runs 14 residues. Trimming cost V 7 bases and J 2 bases; bases outside gene matches: 7. The CDR3 coding sequence is TGCAGCGCTACGTTAGCGGGAGCCACAGATACGCAGTATTTT. Its protein product is CSATLAGATDTQYF.

The chain is built from TRBV7-2 and TRBJ1-5; a weak D match, TRBD1 (5 bases). The germline V and J ends were trimmed by 5 bases and 1 base, with 12 bases remaining between them. This CDR3 spans 15 amino acids. CDR1 and CDR2 from the germline V gene are SGHTA and FQGNSA. DNA of the CDR3: TGTGCCAGCAGCCATACGGCAGGGAGCAATCAGCCCCAGCATTTT. It codes for CASSHTAGSNQPQHF. Based on the CDR3 plus reference TRBV7-2 and TRBJ1-5, the full variable domain is GAGVSQSPSNKVTEKGKDVELRCDPISGHTALYWYRQSLGQGLEFLIYFQGNSAPDKSGLPSDRFSAERTGGSVSTLTIQRTQQEDSAVYLCASSHTAGSNQPQHFGDGTRLSIL.

The V and J genes are TRBV27 and TRBJ2-7; a weak D match, TRBD1 (5 bases). The CDR3 contains 15 residues. Germline CDR1 MNHEY, CDR2 SMNVEV (reference sequence). The V gene lost 8 bases and the J gene lost 7 bases, with 24 bases spanning the gap. The CDR3 loop is CASVSWQGAYWEQYF. DNA of the CDR3: TGTGCCAGCGTAAGTTGGCAGGGTGCCTATTGGGAGCAGTACTTC.

This rearrangement joins TRBV4-3 to TRBJ1-1; no definite D call. Germline CDR1 reads LGHNA; CDR2 reads YSLEER. The CDR3 is 13 residues long. V gave up 1 base and J gave up 7 bases, with 10 bases separating them. The CDR3: CASSQVPGNEAFF. CDR3 coding DNA: TGCGCCAGCAGCCAAGTCCCGGGAAATGAAGCTTTCTTT.

The genes are TRBV28 and TRBJ2-7; 7 bases match TRBD2. The CDR3 contains 14 residues. With 7 bases clipped from V and 1 base from J, the junction kept 7 bases outside the gene matches. Germline CDR1 is MDHEN and CDR2 is SYDVKM. The CDR3 DNA reads TGTGCCAGCAAGACCAGCGGGGCTTCCTACGAGCAGTACTTC. Its protein is CASKTSGASYEQYF.

The chain recombines TRBV27 with TRBJ2-7; 7 nucleotides align to TRBD1. The CDR3 sequence is 14 residues long. Trimming at V came to 7 bases and at J to 4 bases, leaving 10 bases not matched to a gene. Germline-derived CDR1 and CDR2 are MNHEY and SMNVEV (reference sequence). The CDR3 nucleotides read TGTGCCAGCAAAAAGGGGGCGATGGGGTACGAGCAGTACTTC. This sequence encodes CASKKGAMGYEQYF.

V usage is TRBV11-3 and J usage is TRBJ2-7; TRBD1 matches at 7 bases. CDR1 and CDR2 from the germline V gene are SGHNT and YENEEA. Losses at the gene ends were 4 bases for V and 6 bases for J; bases not matched to a gene: 9. The CDR3 is 14 amino acids. The CDR3, as DNA: TGTGCCAGCAGCTCCCTTCGACAGGGCGGCGAGCAGTACTTC. It is translated as CASSSLRQGGEQYF.